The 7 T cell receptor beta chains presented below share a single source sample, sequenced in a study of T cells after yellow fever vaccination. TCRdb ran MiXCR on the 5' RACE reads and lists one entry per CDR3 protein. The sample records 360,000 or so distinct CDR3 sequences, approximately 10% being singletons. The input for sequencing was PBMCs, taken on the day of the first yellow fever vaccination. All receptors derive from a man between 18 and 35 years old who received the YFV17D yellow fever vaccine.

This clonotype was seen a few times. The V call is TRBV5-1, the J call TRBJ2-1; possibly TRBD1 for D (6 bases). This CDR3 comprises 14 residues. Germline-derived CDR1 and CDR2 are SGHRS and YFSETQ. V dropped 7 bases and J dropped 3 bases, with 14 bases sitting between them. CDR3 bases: TGCGCCAGCTCTTGGACAGCCTTCTACAATGAGCAGTTCTTC. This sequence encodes CASSWTAFYNEQFF.

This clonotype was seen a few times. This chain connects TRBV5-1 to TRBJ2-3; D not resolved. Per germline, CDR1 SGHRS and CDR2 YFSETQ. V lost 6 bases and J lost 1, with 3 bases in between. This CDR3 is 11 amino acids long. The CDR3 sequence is CASMGTDTQYF. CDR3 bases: TGCGCCAGCATGGGCACAGATACGCAGTATTTT.

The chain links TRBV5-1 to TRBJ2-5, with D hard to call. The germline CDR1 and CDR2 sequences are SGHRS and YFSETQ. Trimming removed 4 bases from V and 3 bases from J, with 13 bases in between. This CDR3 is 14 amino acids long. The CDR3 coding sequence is TGCGCCAGCAGCAGGCGCGGTCCGGAAGAGACCCAGTACTTC. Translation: CASSRRGPEETQYF.

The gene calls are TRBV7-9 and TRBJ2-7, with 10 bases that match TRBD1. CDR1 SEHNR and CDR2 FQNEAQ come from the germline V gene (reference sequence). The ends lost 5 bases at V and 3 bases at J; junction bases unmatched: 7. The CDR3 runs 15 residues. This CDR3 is CASSNIGDRGYEQYF. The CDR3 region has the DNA TGTGCCAGCAGCAATATAGGGGACAGGGGCTACGAGCAGTACTTC.

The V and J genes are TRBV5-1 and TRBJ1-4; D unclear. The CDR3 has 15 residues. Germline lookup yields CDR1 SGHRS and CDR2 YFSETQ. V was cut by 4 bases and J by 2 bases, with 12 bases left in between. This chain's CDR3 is CASSQARLTNEKLFF. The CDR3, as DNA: TGCGCCAGCAGCCAGGCAAGGCTGACTAATGAAAAACTGTTTTTT.

The CDR3 is CASSQFGGGYNEQFF. In DNA, the CDR3 is TGTGCCAGCAGCCAATTCGGGGGGGGCTACAATGAGCAGTTCTTC. This chain uses TRBV14 with TRBJ2-1; 8 bases agree with TRBD2. This CDR3 region has 15 residues. J lost 3 bases, V lost 2 bases, and 3 bases had no gene match. CDR1 and CDR2 (germline): SGHDN, FVKESK.

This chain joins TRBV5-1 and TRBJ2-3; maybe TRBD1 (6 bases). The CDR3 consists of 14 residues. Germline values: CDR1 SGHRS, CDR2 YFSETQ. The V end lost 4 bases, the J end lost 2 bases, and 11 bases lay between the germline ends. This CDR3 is CASSAGQPTDTQYF. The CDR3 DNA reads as TGCGCCAGCAGCGCAGGACAGCCCACAGATACGCAGTATTTT.